This passage covers 32 T cell receptor beta chains from one sample sequenced in a study of blood T cells in healthy people across ages. Alongside a J-beta primer mix, a sample-barcoded 5' primer served in a second PCR lasting about 7 to 12 cycles. Via MiXCR, TCRdb re-called the 5' RACE reads, giving one row per CDR3 protein. Among around 1.5 million distinct CDR3 sequences listed, around 39% were seen once. Sequences were obtained from blood. These receptors were collected from a young woman in good health.

This clonotype was counted only a few times. This rearrangement joins TRBV27 to TRBJ2-1; possibly TRBD1 or TRBD2 for D (5 bases each). This CDR3 has 16 amino acids. Germline assignment: CDR1 MNHEY and CDR2 SMNVEV (reference sequence). The V gene lost 5 bases and the J gene lost 6 bases, with 20 bases spanning the gap. The CDR3 loop reads CASSPSRDPWGNEQFF. Written as DNA, the CDR3 is TGTGCCAGCAGTCCCTCCCGGGACCCCTGGGGCAATGAGCAGTTCTTC.

In this sample, this clonotype turned up a few times. J is TRBJ2-3 and V is TRBV7-9, with 9 bases aligning to TRBD2. Germline CDR1 and CDR2: SEHNR and FQNEAQ (reference sequence). The CDR3 contains 19 residues. After removal of 3 bases from V and 8 bases from J, the junction contained 21 bases not matched to a gene. CDR3 DNA sequence: TGTGCCAGCAGCTTTCTCCCTCAAGAGCGGGGGGCCCGGTGGAGTACGCAGTATTTT. This sequence encodes CASSFLPQERGARWSTQYF.

This clonotype was found a few times. The chain is built from TRBV7-6 and TRBJ2-7; perhaps TRBD1 as D (5 bases). The V and J ends lost 2 bases and 4 bases respectively, with 15 bases between them. The CDR3 runs 15 residues. Per the germline V gene, CDR1 is SGHVS and CDR2 is FNYEAQ. The CDR3 protein is CASSLTPGSGYEQYF. In DNA form, the CDR3 reads TGTGCCAGCAGCTTAACCCCGGGCTCAGGGTACGAGCAGTACTTC.

The chain links TRBV7-2 to TRBJ1-2, with 11 bases fitting TRBD1. The germline CDR1 and CDR2 sequences are SGHTA and FQGNSA. Trimming cost V 6 bases and J 4 bases; bases outside gene matches: 7. The CDR3 has 15 residues. The CDR3 is CASRLDRGRSYGYTF. The CDR3, as DNA: TGTGCCAGCAGGTTGGACAGGGGGCGTTCCTATGGCTACACCTTC.

The rearrangement links TRBV20-1 to TRBJ1-5; D gene ambiguous. The V gene's germline CDR1 is DFQATT and CDR2 SNEGSKA (reference sequence). The CDR3 has 17 amino acids. With 0 bases removed from V and 0 bases from J, the gap between germline ends came to 15 bases. Here the CDR3 reads CSARDSGSPNSNQPQHF. The DNA of the CDR3 is TGCAGTGCTAGAGATTCGGGCAGCCCGAATAGCAATCAGCCCCAGCATTTT.

The chain couples TRBV5-1 to TRBJ2-7, with D tentatively TRBD2 (6 bases). Trimming shortened V by 4 bases and J by 7 bases, and 21 bases separated the two germline ends. Germline CDR1 reads SGHRS; CDR2 reads YFSETQ. The CDR3 runs 15 residues. The CDR3 sequence is CASSPQPGLLDEQYF. The CDR3 nucleotides are TGCGCCAGCAGCCCACAACCGGGACTCCTCGATGAGCAGTACTTC.

The rearrangement uses TRBV5-1 and TRBJ1-4; D remains ambiguous. Germline V gives CDR1 SGHRS, CDR2 YFSETQ. Trimming took 0 bases from V and 8 from J, leaving 11 bases between them. The CDR3 extends over 14 amino acids. The CDR3 DNA reads as TGCGCCAGCAGCTTGGGCATCATGGGAGAAAAACTGTTTTTT. Its protein is CASSLGIMGEKLFF.

J is TRBJ1-5 and V is TRBV6-5; D gene unclear. Trimming took off 8 bases at V and 6 bases at J, with 14 bases between the two ends. The CDR3 has 13 amino acids. Germline V lookup: CDR1 MNHEY, CDR2 SVGAGI. CDR3 nucleotides: TGTGCCAGCCAACGGGAAATGGGTCAGCCCCAGCATTTT. It yields the protein CASQREMGQPQHF.

The V and J genes are TRBV10-2 and TRBJ2-6; D is unresolved. This CDR3 is 17 amino acids long. Germline V lookup: CDR1 WSHSY, CDR2 SAAADI. The ends were cut back, 6 bases at V and 4 bases at J, with 19 bases in the middle. The CDR3, as DNA: TGCGCCAGCAGGGACCTGGCGGCAGTGGGGGGGGCCAACGTCCTGACTTTC. This translates into CASRDLAAVGGANVLTF.

In regard to this clonotype: With only one base between it and a far larger clone, this is likely a read error. The chain recombines TRBV25-1 with TRBJ1-2, with D unresolved. The CDR3 extends over 11 amino acids. Germline CDR1 MGHDK, CDR2 SYGVNS. The CDR3 DNA reads TGTGCCAGCAGTGAAGGGTATGGCCACACCTTC. Translating gives CASSEGYGHTF.

The table lists this clonotype with a few counts. V usage is TRBV6-2 or TRBV6-3 and J usage is TRBJ2-2, with D perhaps TRBD2 (5 bases). The CDR3 is 10 residues long. Germline lookup yields CDR1 MNHEY and CDR2 SVGEGT. Trimming removed 10 bases at V and 7 bases at J, with 7 bases between. CDR3 DNA sequence: TGTGCCACCCGGGGCGGGGAGCTGTTTTTT. This translates into CATRGGELFF.

This chain joins TRBV20-1 and TRBJ1-3, with D maybe TRBD1 (6 bases). Trimming left V 5 bases short and J 8 bases short, with 28 bases between. The CDR3 covers 17 residues. CDR1 and CDR2 from the germline V gene are DFQATT and SNEGSKA (reference sequence). The CDR3 loop is CSAGVGRGGHRLYTIYF. CDR3 nucleotides: TGCAGTGCTGGGGTTGGCCGTGGGGGACATCGCCTATACACCATATATTTT.

This clonotype was counted only a few times. The V gene is TRBV3-1, the J gene TRBJ2-1; maybe TRBD2 (7 bases). Between the trimmed V and J ends, which lost 1 base and 7 bases, there was a span of 17 bases. The length of the CDR3 is 16 residues. Germline V CDR1 and CDR2: LGHDT, YNNKEL (reference sequence). The CDR3 sequence is CASSQGGGGASNEQFF. The CDR3 DNA follows: TGTGCCAGCAGCCAAGGTGGTGGGGGGGCCTCGAATGAGCAGTTCTTC.

V gene TRBV20-1 combines with J gene TRBJ2-1; 10 bases align to TRBD2. The CDR3 extends over 14 amino acids. The germline gives CDR1 DFQATT, CDR2 SNEGSKA (reference sequence). Trimming removed 6 bases from V and 4 bases from J; junction bases left unmatched: 6. CDR3 sequence reads: CSAGASGGYNEQFF. The DNA for the CDR3 is TGCAGTGCCGGGGCTAGCGGGGGTTACAATGAGCAGTTCTTC.

The CDR3 DNA sequence: TGCGCCAGCAGCCAAGTGGCCCAGACGGCTAACTATGGCTACACCTTC. The encoded protein is CASSQVAQTANYGYTF. This chain joins TRBV4-1 and TRBJ1-2; D is undetermined. V gave up 1 base and J gave up 0 bases, with 12 bases separating them. The germline gives CDR1 MGHRA, CDR2 YSYEKL. The CDR3 has 16 residues.

This clonotype was observed a handful of times. This chain's CDR3 is CAIPDWSNQPQHF. CDR3 sequence (DNA): TGTGCCATCCCAGATTGGAGCAATCAGCCCCAGCATTTT. The V gene is TRBV10-3, the J gene TRBJ1-5; D unclear. V was pared by 8 bases and J by 1 base, with 9 bases between. CDR1 and CDR2 from the germline V gene are ENHRY and SYGVKD. This CDR3 has 13 residues.

The V gene is TRBV9, the J gene TRBJ2-4; no clear D. Germline-derived CDR1 and CDR2 are SGDLS and YYNGEE. The CDR3 length is 13 residues. Trimming stripped 4 bases from V and 13 bases from J, with 18 bases between. The CDR3 here is CASSFEPDGTQYF. DNA for the CDR3: TGTGCCAGCAGCTTTGAACCCGACGGCACGCAGTACTTC. The complete variable domain, with remaining parts taken from reference TRBV9 and TRBJ2-4, reads DSGVTQTPKHLITATGQRVTLRCSPRSGDLSVYWYQQSLDQGLQFLIQYYNGEERAKGNILERFSAQQFPDLHSELNLSSLELGDSALYFCASSFEPDGTQYFGAGTRLSVL.

About this clonotype itself: Its ends do not fully match the called genes, so a read error is possible. The J gene is TRBJ2-3, the V gene TRBV11-2, with 8 bases identical to TRBD1. The germline V gene has CDR1 SGHAT and CDR2 FQNNGV. The CDR3 has 15 residues. The CDR3 DNA reads TGTGCCAACAGCTTCATCAGGGGGCCTAAAGATACGCAGTATTTT. As protein: CANSFIRGPKDTQYF.

This clonotype was seen a few times. The gene calls are TRBV20-1 and TRBJ1-2, with 7 bases lining up with TRBD1. CDR1 DFQATT and CDR2 SNEGSKA come from the germline V gene (reference sequence). Losses at the gene ends were 5 bases for V and 2 bases for J; bases not matched to a gene: 11. This CDR3 has 15 residues. CDR3 in amino acids: CSAPQWGDSNYGYTF. DNA of the CDR3: TGCAGTGCTCCCCAATGGGGGGACAGCAACTATGGCTACACCTTC.

This clonotype was seen a few times. This rearrangement joins TRBV15 to TRBJ2-1; 7 nucleotides align to TRBD2. The V segment lost 8 bases and the J segment 4 bases; nucleotides outside the gene matches: 8. Germline V gene data show CDR1 as LNHNV and CDR2 as YYDKDF (reference sequence). This CDR3 contains 14 residues. The DNA of the CDR3 is TGTGCCACCTCGCGGCGGGAGCTATACAATGAGCAGTTCTTC. Amino acids: CATSRRELYNEQFF.

The chain uses TRBV4-1 and TRBJ2-5; TRBD2 agrees at 14 bases. From germline, CDR1 is MGHRA and CDR2 YSYEKL. CDR3 size: 17 residues. V lost 4 bases to trimming and J lost 11 bases; unmatched junction nucleotides: 15. The CDR3 nucleotides read TGCGCCAGCAGCCTAACGGGACTAGCGGGGGACTTGAATGAGCAGTACTTC. As protein: CASSLTGLAGDLNEQYF.

This clonotype was detected once. The chain carries TRBV12-5 and TRBJ2-3; 10 nucleotides agree with TRBD2. This CDR3 is 19 amino acids long. Germline trimming cut 0 bases from V and 0 bases from J; bases unmatched to any gene: 9. The germline V gene encodes CDR1 LGHNT and CDR2 FRNRAP. The CDR3 reads CASGLVGSGRDPSTDTQYF. CDR3 nucleotide sequence: TGTGCTAGTGGTTTGGTAGGCAGCGGGAGGGACCCTAGCACAGATACGCAGTATTTT.

The chain has TRBV20-1 and TRBJ2-7; D is possibly TRBD2 (6 bases). The germline V gene encodes CDR1 DFQATT and CDR2 SNEGSKA (reference sequence). The ends were cut back, 5 bases at V and 3 bases at J, with 14 bases in the middle. The CDR3 extends over 13 amino acids. In nucleotides, the CDR3 is TGCAGTGCTGGTTCTAGCGTCGGCTACGAGCAGTACTTC. This encodes CSAGSSVGYEQYF.

CDR3: CASGVQKGGVNQPQHF. The CDR3 DNA is TGTGCCAGCGGAGTTCAGAAAGGGGGCGTCAATCAGCCCCAGCATTTT. V gene TRBV6-6 combines with J gene TRBJ1-5, with 7 bases lining up with TRBD1. This CDR3 contains 16 residues. V shed 8 bases, J shed 3 bases, and the junction held 13 bases outside the gene matches. The germline gives CDR1 MNHNY, CDR2 SVGAGI (reference sequence).

The V and J genes are TRBV7-9 and TRBJ1-2, with TRBD1 identical over 7 bases. The CDR3 consists of 15 residues. Germline loops: CDR1 SEHNR, CDR2 FQNEAQ (reference sequence). The junction had 6 bases not matched to a gene; V was cut back by 5 bases and J by 0 bases. In DNA, the CDR3 is TGTGCCAGCAGCGACCCAGGGGGACCTAACTATGGCTACACCTTC. Translated: CASSDPGGPNYGYTF.

CDR3 amino acids: CAIARLAGFIDTQYF. The CDR3 DNA follows: TGTGCCATCGCCAGACTAGCGGGTTTCATCGATACGCAGTATTTT. The V gene is TRBV7-9, the J gene TRBJ2-3; 10 nucleotides line up with TRBD2. CDR3 length: 15 amino acids. Looked up from germline, CDR1 is SEHNR and CDR2 is FQNEAQ (reference sequence). Germline trimming cut 10 bases from V and 6 bases from J; bases unmatched to any gene: 13.

The genes are TRBV11-2 and TRBJ2-1; the D is unclear. CDR3 size: 16 residues. V was trimmed by 2 bases and J by 2 bases, leaving 13 bases between them. Germline CDR1 SGHAT, CDR2 FQNNGV. As DNA, the CDR3 is TGTGCCAGCAGCTTACGGCCAGCTGGTCCCTACAATGAGCAGTTCTTC. Translating it yields CASSLRPAGPYNEQFF.

The V call is TRBV3-1, the J call TRBJ2-5; 12 bases fit TRBD2. After removal of 7 bases from V and 11 bases from J, the junction contained 8 bases not matched to a gene. Germline CDR1 reads LGHDT; CDR2 reads YNNKEL (reference sequence). CDR3 size: 13 residues. CDR3 in DNA: TGTGCCAGCAAGCTAGCGGGAGGGTGGGAGCAGTACTTC. Translating it yields CASKLAGGWEQYF.

The chain joins TRBV27 to TRBJ2-7; 9 bases map to TRBD2. Germline CDR1 reads MNHEY; CDR2 reads SMNVEV (reference sequence). Trimming took 8 bases from V and 4 from J; bases not matched to a gene: 6. The CDR3 has 13 residues. The CDR3 here is CASGPGLAYEQYF. The CDR3 bases are TGTGCCAGCGGACCGGGACTAGCTTACGAGCAGTACTTC.

This clonotype appeared a single time. The V call is TRBV27, the J call TRBJ1-6; D uncertain. In germline, CDR1 is MNHEY, CDR2 SMNVEV (reference sequence). This CDR3 comprises 15 residues. Trimming left V 6 bases short and J 10 bases short, with 19 bases between. For the CDR3, the DNA is TGTGCCAGCAGCCGAACCCGGGAAACGGGGTCACCCCTCCACTTT. This gives the protein CASSRTRETGSPLHF.

The genes are TRBV12-5 and TRBJ1-5; tentative D call: TRBD1 (5 bases). The length of the CDR3 is 16 residues. The germline gives CDR1 LGHNT, CDR2 FRNRAP. V shed 5 bases and J shed 5 bases, with 19 bases lying between them. The CDR3 DNA reads TGTGCTAGTGGTGGAAGAGGGGAGGTTGGGGATCAGCCCCAGCATTTT. Encoded protein: CASGGRGEVGDQPQHF. Using reference TRBV12-5 and TRBJ1-5 for the parts outside the CDR3, the full variable domain is DARVTQTPRHKVTEMGQEVTMRCQPILGHNTVFWYRQTMMQGLELLAYFRNRAPLDDSGMPKDRFSAEMPDATLATLKIQPSEPRDSAVYFCASGGRGEVGDQPQHFGDGTRLSIL.

This clonotype came up once. The V and J genes are TRBV6-6 and TRBJ1-2; 9 nucleotides line up with TRBD1. Germline V lookup: CDR1 MNHNY, CDR2 SVGAGI (reference sequence). Losses at the gene ends were 6 bases for V and 6 bases for J; bases not matched to a gene: 11. The CDR3 length is 15 residues. CDR3 loop: CASSHSGTGWNGYTF. CDR3 sequence (DNA): TGTGCCAGCAGCCATTCCGGGACAGGGTGGAATGGCTACACCTTC.